This T cell receptor (beta chain) was found in a study of blood T cell repertoires in COVID-19. Germline V gene sequence: CDR1 MNHEY, CDR2 SVGEGT. V lost 6 bases to trimming and J lost 2 bases; unmatched junction nucleotides: 6. This CDR3 comprises 15 residues. Profiling relied on immunoSEQ multiplex PCR, and the TCRdb table lists in-frame clones only, not all of them. The data contain around 200,000 clones, about 88% of them singletons. The clonotype comes from a woman aged 25 to 45 who had been exposed to COVID-19. The chain joins TRBV6-2 or TRBV6-3 to TRBJ1-2; 10 nucleotides line up with TRBD1. The specimen sequenced was PBMCs or T cells enriched from blood (not recorded which). This CDR3 reads CASSPRDRGNYGYTF. The CDR3 coding sequence is TGTGCCAGCAGCCCGAGGGACAGGGGAAACTATGGCTACACCTTC.